What follows are 24 T cell receptor beta chains derived from one specimen sequenced in a study of blood T cell repertoires in COVID-19. Some clones are missing from TCRdb's copy, which holds only in-frame ones; the method was immunoSEQ multiplex PCR. The sample records about 160,000 clones, approximately 82% being singletons. The source material was peripheral blood. The source of these receptors is a woman in her forties with COVID-19, enrolled during active disease.

The genes are TRBV5-4 and TRBJ2-7; 7 nucleotides align to TRBD2. Germline CDR1 is SGHNT and CDR2 is YYREEE (reference sequence). Unmatched junction bases numbered 12, after V lost 4 bases and J lost 5 bases. The CDR3 runs to 15 residues. DNA for the CDR3: TGTGCCAGCAGCCCCATTGGGGGGGGGATCGACGAGCAGTACTTC. This codes for CASSPIGGGIDEQYF.

This sequence joins TRBV19 and TRBJ2-2; TRBD2 agrees at 7 bases. Germline trimming cut 3 bases from V and 6 bases from J; bases unmatched to any gene: 4. Per the germline V gene, CDR1 is LNHDA and CDR2 is SQIVND (reference sequence). This CDR3 spans 14 amino acids. DNA for the CDR3: TGTGCCAGTAGTATCGGGGGGATGGCCGGGGAGCTGTTTTTT. It translates to CASSIGGMAGELFF.

The J gene is TRBJ1-1, the V gene TRBV18, with D maybe TRBD1 (6 bases). The V end lost 4 bases, the J end lost 1 base, and 13 bases lay between the germline ends. Germline CDR1 is KGHSH and CDR2 is LQKENI. The CDR3 length is 15 residues. CDR3 loop: CASSHDRNQNTEAFF. CDR3 nucleotides: TGTGCCAGCTCACACGACAGGAACCAGAACACTGAAGCTTTCTTT.

This clone was recorded only once. The V gene is TRBV2, the J gene TRBJ1-5, with 8 bases fitting TRBD1. With 6 bases clipped from V and 6 bases from J, the junction kept 10 bases outside the gene matches. CDR3 length: 15 amino acids. Germline CDR1 and CDR2: SNHLY and FYNNEI. In nucleotides, the CDR3 is TGTGCCAGCAGCAATACAGGGGGAAGGAGTCAGCCCCAGCATTTT. Its translation: CASSNTGGRSQPQHF.

The V and J genes are TRBV4-2 and TRBJ1-1; perhaps TRBD1 as D (5 bases). From germline, CDR1 is LGHNA and CDR2 YNFKEQ. V lost 8 bases and J 0 bases, leaving 10 bases between the germline ends. The CDR3 is 13 residues long. The CDR3 here is CASRDRMNTEAFF. Written as DNA, the CDR3 is TGTGCCAGCCGTGACAGAATGAACACTGAAGCTTTCTTT.

The CDR3 sequence is CASSLGQSREAFF. The DNA of the CDR3 is TGTGCCAGCAGCCTCGGACAGAGCCGTGAAGCTTTCTTT. The chain combines TRBV7-3 with TRBJ1-1; a weak D match, TRBD1 (6 bases). The germline V and J ends were trimmed by 5 bases and 7 bases, with 14 bases remaining between them. The CDR3 is 13 residues long. Germline V lookup: CDR1 SGHTA, CDR2 FQGTGA. The whole variable domain, remainder taken from reference TRBV7-3 and TRBJ1-1, is GAGVSQTPSNKVTEKGKYVELRCDPISGHTALYWYRQSLGQGPEFLIYFQGTGAADDSGLPNDRFFAVRPEGSVSTLKIQRTERGDSAVYLCASSLGQSREAFFGQGTRLTVV.

The chain employs TRBV6-4 and TRBJ2-1; TRBD2 agrees at 9 bases. This CDR3 region has 17 residues. V shed 2 bases, J shed 4 bases, and the junction held 9 bases outside the gene matches. Germline-derived CDR1 and CDR2 are MRHNA and SNTAGT. CDR3 nucleotides: TGTGCCAGCAGTGACGCAGCGGGAGGCTCCATATACAATGAGCAGTTCTTC. It yields the protein CASSDAAGGSIYNEQFF.

The genes are TRBV4-1 and TRBJ2-7; 8 nucleotides align to TRBD1. Germline CDR1 MGHRA, CDR2 YSYEKL. J lost 3 bases, V lost 4 bases, and 8 bases had no gene match. The CDR3 totals 15 residues. CDR3 bases: TGCGCCAGCAGCCTCGTCAGGGACAGGATCTACGAGCAGTACTTC. Its protein product is CASSLVRDRIYEQYF.

This clone was found a few times. This rearrangement joins TRBV2 to TRBJ1-4, with TRBD1 matching over 9 bases. Per germline, CDR1 SNHLY and CDR2 FYNNEI. There are 12 residues in the CDR3. The trim removed 10 bases at V and 8 bases at J, leaving 5 bases unmatched. CDR3 amino acids: CATGTGNEKLFF. The CDR3 nucleotides are TGTGCCACCGGGACAGGGAACGAAAAACTGTTTTTT.

This clone was counted at least ten times. The chain recombines TRBV19 with TRBJ2-7; D unresolved. CDR3 length: 11 amino acids. V shed 4 bases and J shed 9 bases, with 10 bases lying between them. Germline V gives CDR1 LNHDA, CDR2 SQIVND (reference sequence). CDR3 bases: TGTGCCAGTAGTACACCCACCGGGCAGTACTTC. Its translation is CASSTPTGQYF.

The chain links TRBV5-4 to TRBJ2-2, with 9 bases lining up with TRBD2. Per germline, CDR1 SGHNT and CDR2 YYREEE (reference sequence). The CDR3 loop spans 17 amino acids. V shed 1 base and J 7 bases; nucleotides not matched to a gene: 11. The CDR3 bases are TGTGCCAGCAGCTTGCGGACTGGAGCGGGGGGTTACGGGGAGCTGTTTTTT. Translating it yields CASSLRTGAGGYGELFF.

This clone showed up just a few times. V is TRBV5-4 and J is TRBJ2-1, with 8 positions matching TRBD2. Germline trimming cut 4 bases from V and 3 bases from J; bases unmatched to any gene: 18. The germline gives CDR1 SGHNT, CDR2 YYREEE (reference sequence). This CDR3 is built from 19 residues. The CDR3 DNA is TGTGCCAGCAGCAGGCGGGGGACTAGTCTGTCTTCGGGCTACAATGAGCAGTTCTTC. Protein product: CASSRRGTSLSSGYNEQFF.

J is TRBJ2-5 and V is TRBV11-3; possible D gene TRBD1, 5 bases. The V gene's germline CDR1 is SGHNT and CDR2 YENEEA. The CDR3 contains 13 residues. Trimming cost V 2 bases and J 5 bases, with 9 bases left between them. The CDR3 protein is CASSLWPGETQYF. Here the CDR3 DNA reads TGTGCCAGCAGCTTATGGCCAGGGGAGACCCAGTACTTC.

The V and J genes are TRBV19 and TRBJ2-3, with a possible D match to TRBD2 (6 bases). The CDR3 covers 15 residues. V lost 4 bases to trimming and J lost 4 bases, with 15 bases between them. The germline gives CDR1 LNHDA, CDR2 SQIVND (reference sequence). CDR3 in DNA: TGTGCCAGTAGTACCGGTGGGGGGAGTGCAGATACGCAGTATTTT. Protein: CASSTGGGSADTQYF.

This chain joins TRBV12-3 or TRBV12-4 and TRBJ2-7; the D gene is possibly TRBD1 (5 bases). The V end lost 6 bases, the J end lost 6 bases, and 12 bases lay between the germline ends. This CDR3 region has 12 residues. The CDR3 region has the DNA TGTGCCAGCAGACAAGGGGCCGGCGAGCAGTACGTC. Its protein is CASRQGAGEQYV.

The rearrangement joins TRBV2 to TRBJ2-3; the D is unclear. Germline V CDR1 and CDR2: SNHLY, FYNNEI. Between the trimmed V and J ends, which lost 7 bases and 2 bases, there was a span of 10 bases. This CDR3 has 13 residues. In DNA, the CDR3 is TGTGCCAGCACTTGGCAGGACACAGATACGCAGTATTTT. Its protein product is CASTWQDTDTQYF.

The rearrangement uses TRBV5-8 and TRBJ1-5; D call uncertain. CDR1 is SGHTS and CDR2 is YDEGEE in the germline V gene. V lost 2 bases and J lost 5, with 8 bases in between. This CDR3 region has 13 residues. The CDR3: CASSFWPHQPQHF. The DNA for the CDR3 is TGTGCCAGCAGCTTTTGGCCCCATCAGCCCCAGCATTTT.

In DNA, the CDR3 is TGTGCCAGCAGCTTTCGGGGGGAAGAGACCCAGTACTTC. Translating gives CASSFRGEETQYF. The chain has TRBV5-4 and TRBJ2-5; 7 positions agree with TRBD2. Per the germline V gene, CDR1 is SGHNT and CDR2 is YYREEE (reference sequence). Trimming cost V 2 bases and J 3 bases; bases outside gene matches: 1. The CDR3 covers 13 residues.

This rearrangement joins TRBV5-4 to TRBJ1-2; D perhaps matches TRBD1 (5 bases). Trimming stripped 1 base from V and 5 bases from J, with 12 bases between. The CDR3 spans 14 residues. Germline CDR1 is SGHNT and CDR2 is YYREEE (reference sequence). CDR3 region: CASSLQGFSYGYTF. In nucleotides, the CDR3 is TGTGCCAGCAGCTTGCAGGGTTTTTCATATGGCTACACCTTC.

This rearrangement joins TRBV2 to TRBJ2-7, with 11 nucleotides matching TRBD1. This CDR3 has 15 amino acids. Looked up from germline, CDR1 is SNHLY and CDR2 is FYNNEI. The V segment lost 7 bases and the J segment 0 bases; nucleotides outside the gene matches: 5. The CDR3, as DNA: TGTGCCAGCAAAGGACAGGGGGCCAACTCCTACGAGCAGTACTTC. Translated: CASKGQGANSYEQYF.

This clone was counted a few times. The rearrangement links TRBV4-1 to TRBJ2-1, with a possible D match to TRBD1 (5 bases). Trimming removed 3 bases from V and 6 bases from J, with 15 bases in between. This CDR3 spans 15 amino acids. The germline V gene encodes CDR1 MGHRA and CDR2 YSYEKL. The CDR3 DNA is TGCGCCAGCAGCCAGAGGTCCCTAGGGGCCAATGAGCAGTTCTTC. This gives the protein CASSQRSLGANEQFF.

V gene TRBV18 combines with J gene TRBJ1-1; no definite D call. The CDR3 is 15 residues long. Germline V gene sequence: CDR1 KGHSH, CDR2 LQKENI. The germline V and J ends were trimmed by 0 bases and 0 bases, with 8 bases remaining between them. The CDR3 protein is CASSPPSGVNTEAFF. CDR3 in DNA: TGTGCCAGCTCACCACCGTCGGGAGTGAACACTGAAGCTTTCTTT.

The CDR3 is CASSQGHSSVQPQHF. Written as DNA, the CDR3 is TGTGCCAGCAGCCAAGGACACAGTAGCGTTCAGCCCCAGCATTTT. V and J are TRBV3-1 (or the pseudogene TRBV3-2) and TRBJ1-5, with D uncertain. Germline lookup yields CDR1 LGHDT and CDR2 YNNKEL (reference sequence). The CDR3 totals 15 residues. V lost 1 base to trimming and J lost 6 bases, with 13 bases between them.

CDR3 sequence reads: CASSPLGQSYNSPLHF. Written as DNA, the CDR3 is TGTGCCAGCAGCCCGCTCGGACAGAGCTATAATTCACCCCTCCACTTT. The chain combines TRBV5-5 with TRBJ1-6, with a possible D match to TRBD1 (6 bases). CDR1 and CDR2 from the germline V gene are SGHKS and YYEKEE (reference sequence). The germline V and J ends were trimmed by 4 bases and 3 bases, with 14 bases remaining between them. The CDR3 contains 16 residues.